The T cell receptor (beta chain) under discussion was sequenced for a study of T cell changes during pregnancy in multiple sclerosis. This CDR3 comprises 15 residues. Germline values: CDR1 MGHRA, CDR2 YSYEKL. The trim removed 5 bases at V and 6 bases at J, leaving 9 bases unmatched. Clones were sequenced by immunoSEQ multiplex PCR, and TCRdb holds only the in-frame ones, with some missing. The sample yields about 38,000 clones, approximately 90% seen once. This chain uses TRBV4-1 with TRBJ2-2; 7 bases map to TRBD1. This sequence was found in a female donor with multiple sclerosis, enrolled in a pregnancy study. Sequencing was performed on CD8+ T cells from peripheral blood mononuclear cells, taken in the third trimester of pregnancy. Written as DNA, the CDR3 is TGCGCCAGCAGCATCTGGGCAGGGGGATCCGGGGAGCTGTTTTTT. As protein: CASSIWAGGSGELFF.